The rows below give T cell receptor beta chains drawn from one sample of a study of OX40 agonist ivuxolimab in advanced cancers. Produced via immunoSEQ multiplex PCR; TCRdb's table is partial and in-frame only. The data hold about 50,000 clones, with 80% observed a single time. Material: CD4+ or CD8+ T cells sorted from blood, obtained in a trial of the OX40 agonist ivuxolimab. The receptors derive from an adult with an advanced solid tumor such as melanoma, head and neck, liver or kidney cancer. CDR3s include the opening cysteine and the closing phenylalanine or tryptophan. Fields, in order: clone size, J gene, V gene, D gene, CDR3 protein, CDR3 DNA. D genes are given only for firm matches. A row's size may be missing; if present it is once, few, many or a size class.

clone size: .
J gene: TRBJ2-5
V gene: TRBV28
D gene: TRBD2
CDR3 protein: CASSLGTSSQETQYF
CDR3 DNA: TGTGCCAGCAGTTTAGGGACTAGCAGCCAAGAGACCCAGTACTTC

clone size: .
J gene: TRBJ2-1
V gene: TRBV28
D gene: TRBD2
CDR3 protein: CASSSGTSGGEYNEQFF
CDR3 DNA: TGTGCCAGCAGTTCCGGGACTAGCGGGGGGGAATACAATGAGCAGTTCTTC

clone size: once
J gene: TRBJ2-7
V gene: TRBV28
D gene: TRBD2
CDR3 protein: CASSQGGGLNEQYF
CDR3 DNA: TGTGCCAGCAGTCAAGGCGGGGGGCTGAACGAGCAGTACTTC

clone size: .
J gene: TRBJ1-1
V gene: TRBV10-1
D gene: TRBD1
CDR3 protein: CASSESETGANMNTEAFF
CDR3 DNA: TGCGCCAGCAGTGAGTCGGAGACAGGGGCCAACATGAACACTGAAGCTTTCTTT

clone size: .
J gene: TRBJ1-6
V gene: TRBV11-2
D gene: .
CDR3 protein: CASSPSLGNSPLHF
CDR3 DNA: TGTGCCAGCAGCCCAAGTCTGGGTAATTCACCCCTCCACTTT

clone size: .
J gene: TRBJ1-2
V gene: TRBV7-6
D gene: .
CDR3 protein: CASSLAREGLLPNYGYTF
CDR3 DNA: TGTGCCAGCAGCTTAGCGAGGGAGGGGCTCCTCCCTAACTATGGCTACACCTTC

clone size: .
J gene: TRBJ1-5
V gene: TRBV27
D gene: TRBD1
CDR3 protein: CASSLSPTGYSNQPQHF
CDR3 DNA: TGTGCCAGCAGTTTATCGCCGACAGGGTATAGCAATCAGCCCCAGCATTTT

clone size: .
J gene: TRBJ2-1
V gene: TRBV6-5
D gene: .
CDR3 protein: CASSYGGAGNEQFF
CDR3 DNA: TGTGCCAGCAGTTACGGGGGGGCCGGCAATGAGCAGTTCTTC

clone size: .
J gene: TRBJ1-2
V gene: TRBV9
D gene: TRBD1
CDR3 protein: CASSAVGTGTAAGYTF
CDR3 DNA: TGTGCCAGCAGCGCAGTCGGGACTGGGACAGCCGCTGGCTACACCTTC

clone size: once
J gene: TRBJ2-5
V gene: TRBV6-6
D gene: TRBD2
CDR3 protein: CASSYSRTSDEETQYF
CDR3 DNA: TGTGCCAGCAGTTACTCGAGGACTAGCGACGAGGAGACCCAGTACTTC

clone size: once
J gene: TRBJ2-1
V gene: TRBV10-1
D gene: TRBD2
CDR3 protein: CASSPGTSGSRRGSYNEQFF
CDR3 DNA: TGCGCCAGCAGTCCCGGGACTAGCGGGAGTCGCCGCGGCTCCTACAATGAGCAGTTCTTC

clone size: .
J gene: TRBJ2-7
V gene: TRBV11-2
D gene: .
CDR3 protein: CASSLALGDVYEQYF
CDR3 DNA: TGTGCCAGCAGCTTAGCCCTGGGGGACGTCTACGAGCAGTACTTC

clone size: .
J gene: TRBJ1-4
V gene: TRBV6-5
D gene: .
CDR3 protein: CASSYGLGEKLFF
CDR3 DNA: TGTGCCAGCAGTTACGGTTTGGGTGAAAAACTGTTTTTT

clone size: .
J gene: TRBJ1-5
V gene: TRBV27
D gene: .
CDR3 protein: CASSLRQNQPQHF
CDR3 DNA: TGTGCCAGCAGTTTAAGGCAGAATCAGCCCCAGCATTTT

clone size: .
J gene: TRBJ1-2
V gene: TRBV5-6
D gene: TRBD1
CDR3 protein: CASSWDRVGYGYTF
CDR3 DNA: TGTGCCAGCAGCTGGGACAGGGTAGGCTATGGCTACACCTTC

clone size: .
J gene: TRBJ1-4
V gene: TRBV6-6
D gene: .
CDR3 protein: CASSYFSRAEEKLFF
CDR3 DNA: TGTGCCAGCAGTTACTTTTCCAGGGCCGAAGAAAAACTGTTTTTT

clone size: .
J gene: TRBJ2-1
V gene: TRBV7-9
D gene: TRBD2
CDR3 protein: CASSLSGESYNEQFF
CDR3 DNA: TGTGCCAGCAGCCTTAGCGGGGAGTCCTACAATGAGCAGTTCTTC

clone size: .
J gene: TRBJ1-2
V gene: TRBV19
D gene: TRBD1
CDR3 protein: CASSLRQGNYGYTF
CDR3 DNA: TGTGCCAGTAGTCTTAGACAGGGAAACTATGGCTACACCTTC

clone size: .
J gene: TRBJ2-1
V gene: TRBV5-1
D gene: .
CDR3 protein: CASSLEAGYNEQFF
CDR3 DNA: TGCGCCAGCAGCTTGGAGGCGGGGTACAATGAGCAGTTCTTC

clone size: .
J gene: TRBJ1-2
V gene: TRBV7-2
D gene: TRBD1
CDR3 protein: CASSLWDSRYGYTF
CDR3 DNA: TGTGCCAGCAGCCTTTGGGACAGCCGGTATGGCTACACCTTC

clone size: once
J gene: TRBJ2-1
V gene: TRBV27
D gene: .
CDR3 protein: CASSARPSHGYEQFF
CDR3 DNA: TGTGCCAGCAGTGCCCGGCCCTCACATGGGTATGAGCAGTTCTTC

clone size: .
J gene: TRBJ1-1
V gene: TRBV28
D gene: TRBD1
CDR3 protein: CASSWWGQGGTEAFF
CDR3 DNA: TGTGCCAGCAGTTGGTGGGGACAGGGAGGAACTGAAGCTTTCTTT

clone size: .
J gene: TRBJ1-1
V gene: TRBV6-6
D gene: .
CDR3 protein: CASSYLSGADTEAFF
CDR3 DNA: TGTGCCAGCAGTTACCTCTCAGGGGCGGACACTGAAGCTTTCTTT

clone size: once
J gene: TRBJ1-2
V gene: TRBV7-9
D gene: .
CDR3 protein: CASSPGRGRSNYGYTF
CDR3 DNA: TGTGCCAGCAGCCCGGGTCGGGGGCGAAGTAACTATGGCTACACCTTC

clone size: .
J gene: TRBJ1-5
V gene: TRBV11-2
D gene: .
CDR3 protein: CASSLGMEQPQHF
CDR3 DNA: TGTGCCAGCAGCTTAGGGATGGAACAGCCCCAGCATTTT

clone size: .
J gene: TRBJ2-4
V gene: TRBV6-5
D gene: TRBD2
CDR3 protein: CASSPGGGRSYIQYF
CDR3 DNA: TGTGCCAGCAGCCCCGGGGGGGGTCGATCGTACATTCAGTACTTC

clone size: .
J gene: TRBJ2-5
V gene: TRBV6-1
D gene: TRBD2
CDR3 protein: CASSVDPGGRPETQYF
CDR3 DNA: TGTGCCAGCAGTGTCGACCCGGGGGGAAGGCCAGAGACCCAGTACTTC

clone size: once
J gene: TRBJ2-3
V gene: TRBV19
D gene: TRBD2
CDR3 protein: CASSIRAGGRDTQYF
CDR3 DNA: TGTGCCAGTAGTATTCGGGCGGGGGGCCGGGATACGCAGTATTTT

clone size: .
J gene: TRBJ2-7
V gene: TRBV28
D gene: .
CDR3 protein: CASSSGGNSYEQYF
CDR3 DNA: TGTGCCAGCAGTTCCGGTGGTAATTCCTACGAGCAGTACTTC

clone size: few
J gene: TRBJ1-5
V gene: TRBV28
D gene: TRBD1
CDR3 protein: CASRPGQGADNQPQHF
CDR3 DNA: TGTGCCAGCAGACCGGGACAGGGGGCTGACAATCAGCCCCAGCATTTT

clone size: .
J gene: TRBJ2-4
V gene: TRBV11-2
D gene: .
CDR3 protein: CASSSSRIIQYF
CDR3 DNA: TGTGCCAGCAGCTCGTCTCGGATCATTCAGTACTTC

clone size: .
J gene: TRBJ1-2
V gene: TRBV19
D gene: TRBD1
CDR3 protein: CASSIMGQGALRGYTF
CDR3 DNA: TGTGCCAGTAGTATTATGGGACAGGGGGCGTTGAGAGGCTACACCTTC

clone size: .
J gene: TRBJ2-5
V gene: TRBV25-1
D gene: .
CDR3 protein: CASRNVGGETQYF
CDR3 DNA: TGTGCCAGCAGGAACGTAGGCGGAGAGACCCAGTACTTC

clone size: .
J gene: TRBJ2-5
V gene: TRBV12-5
D gene: TRBD2
CDR3 protein: CASGLVLSVLAGQETQYF
CDR3 DNA: TGTGCTAGTGGTTTGGTACTATCGGTCCTAGCGGGGCAAGAGACCCAGTACTTC

clone size: .
J gene: TRBJ2-7
V gene: TRBV6-5
D gene: TRBD1
CDR3 protein: CASSNDRGLYEQYF
CDR3 DNA: TGTGCCAGCAGTAACGACAGGGGGCTCTACGAGCAGTACTTC

clone size: .
J gene: TRBJ2-3
V gene: TRBV11-2
D gene: .
CDR3 protein: CASSPSEGYADTQYF
CDR3 DNA: TGTGCCAGCAGCCCCTCAGAGGGGTACGCAGATACGCAGTATTTT

clone size: .
J gene: TRBJ2-3
V gene: TRBV7-3
D gene: .
CDR3 protein: CASSPQGSERTDTQYF
CDR3 DNA: TGTGCCAGCAGCCCCCAAGGTAGCGAGCGCACAGATACGCAGTATTTT

clone size: .
J gene: TRBJ2-6
V gene: TRBV29-1
D gene: .
CDR3 protein: CSVMGYGIEGNVLTF
CDR3 DNA: TGCAGCGTCATGGGGTACGGGATTGAGGGCAACGTCCTGACTTTC

clone size: few
J gene: TRBJ2-7
V gene: TRBV5-4
D gene: .
CDR3 protein: CASSWDDRTYEQYF
CDR3 DNA: TGTGCCAGCAGCTGGGATGATCGGACCTACGAGCAGTACTTC

clone size: .
J gene: TRBJ1-1
V gene: TRBV28
D gene: TRBD1
CDR3 protein: CASSLGTVPTMNTEAFF
CDR3 DNA: TGTGCCAGCAGTTTAGGGACAGTTCCAACTATGAACACTGAAGCTTTCTTT

clone size: once
J gene: TRBJ1-6
V gene: TRBV7-8
D gene: .
CDR3 protein: CASTGPRSYNSPLHF
CDR3 DNA: TGTGCCAGCACAGGGCCGAGGTCCTATAATTCACCCCTCCACTTT

clone size: once
J gene: TRBJ1-6
V gene: TRBV10-3
D gene: .
CDR3 protein: CAISPDGVDLSPLHF
CDR3 DNA: TGTGCCATCAGCCCCGACGGGGTCGACCTTTCACCCCTCCACTTT

clone size: .
J gene: TRBJ2-7
V gene: TRBV5-4
D gene: TRBD2
CDR3 protein: CASSLSVGGRKRSYEQYF
CDR3 DNA: TGTGCCAGCAGCTTGTCGGTGGGAGGGCGGAAGAGGTCCTACGAGCAGTACTTC

clone size: few
J gene: TRBJ2-7
V gene: TRBV6-5
D gene: .
CDR3 protein: CASSASLYEQYF
CDR3 DNA: TGTGCCAGCAGTGCTAGTCTCTACGAGCAGTACTTC

clone size: .
J gene: TRBJ2-1
V gene: TRBV19
D gene: TRBD2
CDR3 protein: CASSIKTSGLSYNEQFF
CDR3 DNA: TGTGCCAGTAGTATCAAGACTAGCGGCCTGTCCTACAATGAGCAGTTCTTC

clone size: .
J gene: TRBJ2-3
V gene: TRBV2
D gene: TRBD2
CDR3 protein: CASTRLAGLTDTQYF
CDR3 DNA: TGTGCCAGCACCCGGCTAGCGGGACTCACAGATACGCAGTATTTT

clone size: .
J gene: TRBJ1-3
V gene: TRBV9
D gene: .
CDR3 protein: CASSVEEGLGNTIYF
CDR3 DNA: TGTGCCAGCAGCGTAGAGGAGGGTCTTGGAAACACCATATATTTT